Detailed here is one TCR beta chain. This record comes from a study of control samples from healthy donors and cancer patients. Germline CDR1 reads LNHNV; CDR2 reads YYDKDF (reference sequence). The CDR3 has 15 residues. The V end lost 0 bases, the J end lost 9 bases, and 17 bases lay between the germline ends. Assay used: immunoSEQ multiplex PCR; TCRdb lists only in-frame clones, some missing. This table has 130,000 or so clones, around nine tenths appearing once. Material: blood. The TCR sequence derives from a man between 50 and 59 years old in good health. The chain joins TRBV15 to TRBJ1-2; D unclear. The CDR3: CATSRDRALDVSYTF. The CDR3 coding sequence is TGTGCCACCAGCAGAGATCGAGCCTTAGATGTGAGCTACACCTTC.